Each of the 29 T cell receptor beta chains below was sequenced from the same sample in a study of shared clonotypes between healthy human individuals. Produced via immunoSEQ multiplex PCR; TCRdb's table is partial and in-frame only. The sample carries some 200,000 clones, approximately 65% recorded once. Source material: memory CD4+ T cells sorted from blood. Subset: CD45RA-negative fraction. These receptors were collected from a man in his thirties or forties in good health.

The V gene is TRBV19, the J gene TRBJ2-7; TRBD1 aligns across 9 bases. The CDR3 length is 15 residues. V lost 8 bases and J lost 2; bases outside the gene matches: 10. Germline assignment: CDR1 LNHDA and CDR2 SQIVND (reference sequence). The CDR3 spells CASGMRTGVAYEQYF. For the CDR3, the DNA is TGTGCCAGTGGGATGAGGACAGGGGTCGCCTACGAGCAGTACTTC.

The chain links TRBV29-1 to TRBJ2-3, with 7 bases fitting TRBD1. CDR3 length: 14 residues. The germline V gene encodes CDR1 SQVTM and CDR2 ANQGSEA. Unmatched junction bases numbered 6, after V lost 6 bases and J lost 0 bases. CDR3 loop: CSVTTGVSTDTQYF. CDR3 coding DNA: TGCAGCGTAACAACAGGGGTTAGCACAGATACGCAGTATTTT.

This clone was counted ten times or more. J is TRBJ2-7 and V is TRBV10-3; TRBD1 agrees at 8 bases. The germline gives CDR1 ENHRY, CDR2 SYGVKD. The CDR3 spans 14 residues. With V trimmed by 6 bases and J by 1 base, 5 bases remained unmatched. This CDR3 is CAIRITGGSYEQYF. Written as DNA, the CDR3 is TGTGCCATCAGGATAACAGGGGGATCCTACGAGCAGTACTTC.

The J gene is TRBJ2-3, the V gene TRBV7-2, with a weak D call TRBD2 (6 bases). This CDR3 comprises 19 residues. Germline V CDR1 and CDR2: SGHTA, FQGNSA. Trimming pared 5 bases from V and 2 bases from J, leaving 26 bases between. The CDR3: CASSQTRRLDLSPTDTQYF. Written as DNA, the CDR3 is TGTGCCAGCAGCCAGACCCGTAGACTAGATCTATCTCCCACAGATACGCAGTATTTT.

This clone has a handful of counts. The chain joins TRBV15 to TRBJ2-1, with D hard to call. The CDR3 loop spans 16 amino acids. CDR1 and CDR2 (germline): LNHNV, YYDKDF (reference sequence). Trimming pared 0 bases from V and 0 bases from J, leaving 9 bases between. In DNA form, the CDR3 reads TGTGCCACCAGCAGAGAGCGGCCAGGCTCCTACAATGAGCAGTTCTTC. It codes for CATSRERPGSYNEQFF.

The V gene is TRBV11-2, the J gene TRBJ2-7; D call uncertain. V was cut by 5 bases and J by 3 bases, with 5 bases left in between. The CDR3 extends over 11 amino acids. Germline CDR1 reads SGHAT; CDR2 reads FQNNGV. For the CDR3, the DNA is TGTGCCAGCAGCCGATACTACGAGCAGTACTTC. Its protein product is CASSRYYEQYF.

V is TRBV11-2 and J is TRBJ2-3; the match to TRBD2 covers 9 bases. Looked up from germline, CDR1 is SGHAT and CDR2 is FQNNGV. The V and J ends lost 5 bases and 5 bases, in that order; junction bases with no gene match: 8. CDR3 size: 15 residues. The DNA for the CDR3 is TGTGCCAGCAGCCTCCGAGCGGGAGGAGAAGATACGCAGTATTTT. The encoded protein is CASSLRAGGEDTQYF. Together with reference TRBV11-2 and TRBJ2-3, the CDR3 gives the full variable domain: EAGVAQSPRYKIIEKRQSVAFWCNPISGHATLYWYQQILGQGPKLLIQFQNNGVVDDSQLPKDRFSAERLKGVDSTLKIQPAKLEDSAVYLCASSLRAGGEDTQYFGPGTRLTVL.

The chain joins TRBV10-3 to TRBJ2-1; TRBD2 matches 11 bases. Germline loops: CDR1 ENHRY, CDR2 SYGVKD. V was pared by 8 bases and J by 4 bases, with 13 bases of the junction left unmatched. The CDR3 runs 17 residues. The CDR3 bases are TGTGCCATCTCCTCCCCGACGGGACTAGCGGATTACAATGAGCAGTTCTTC. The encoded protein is CAISSPTGLADYNEQFF.

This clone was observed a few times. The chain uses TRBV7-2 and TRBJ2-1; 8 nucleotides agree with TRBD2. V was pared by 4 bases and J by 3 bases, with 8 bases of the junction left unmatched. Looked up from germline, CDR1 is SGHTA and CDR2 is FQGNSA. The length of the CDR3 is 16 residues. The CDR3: CASSWRAGGLYNEQFF. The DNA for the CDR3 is TGTGCCAGCAGCTGGAGGGCGGGAGGCCTCTACAATGAGCAGTTCTTC. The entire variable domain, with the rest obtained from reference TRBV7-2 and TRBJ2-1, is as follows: GAGVSQSPSNKVTEKGKDVELRCDPISGHTALYWYRQSLGQGLEFLIYFQGNSAPDKSGLPSDRFSAERTGGSVSTLTIQRTQQEDSAVYLCASSWRAGGLYNEQFFGPGTRLTVL.

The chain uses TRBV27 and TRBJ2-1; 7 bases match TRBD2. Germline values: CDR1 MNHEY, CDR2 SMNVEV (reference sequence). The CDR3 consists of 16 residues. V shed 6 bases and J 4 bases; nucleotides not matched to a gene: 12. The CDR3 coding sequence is TGTGCCAGCAGGGCGGGAGAGGGCAGGATATACAATGAGCAGTTCTTC. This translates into CASRAGEGRIYNEQFF.

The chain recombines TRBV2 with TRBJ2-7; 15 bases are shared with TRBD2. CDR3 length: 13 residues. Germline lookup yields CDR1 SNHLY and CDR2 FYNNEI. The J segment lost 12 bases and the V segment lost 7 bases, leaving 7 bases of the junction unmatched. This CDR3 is CASITGLAGGRYF. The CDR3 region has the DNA TGTGCCAGCATTACAGGACTAGCGGGAGGGCGGTACTTC.

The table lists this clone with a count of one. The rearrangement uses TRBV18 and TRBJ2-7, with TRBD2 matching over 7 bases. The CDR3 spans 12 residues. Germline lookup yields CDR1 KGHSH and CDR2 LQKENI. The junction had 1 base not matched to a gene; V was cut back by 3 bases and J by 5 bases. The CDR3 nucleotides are TGTGCCAGCTCACCGACTAGCCACGAGCAGTACTTC. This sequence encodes CASSPTSHEQYF.

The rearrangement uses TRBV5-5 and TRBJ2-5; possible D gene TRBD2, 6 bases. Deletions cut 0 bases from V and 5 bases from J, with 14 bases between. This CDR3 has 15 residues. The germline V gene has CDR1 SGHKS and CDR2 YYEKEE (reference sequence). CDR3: CASSLGGLMRETQYF. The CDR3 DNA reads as TGTGCCAGCAGCTTGGGGGGACTCATGCGGGAGACCCAGTACTTC.

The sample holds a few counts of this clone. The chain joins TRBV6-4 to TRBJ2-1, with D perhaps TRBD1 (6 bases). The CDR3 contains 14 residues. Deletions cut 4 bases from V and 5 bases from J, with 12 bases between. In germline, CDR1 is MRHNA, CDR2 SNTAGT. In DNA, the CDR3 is TGTGCCAGCAGTGTCTCAGGGGAACACAATGAGCAGTTCTTC. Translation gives CASSVSGEHNEQFF.

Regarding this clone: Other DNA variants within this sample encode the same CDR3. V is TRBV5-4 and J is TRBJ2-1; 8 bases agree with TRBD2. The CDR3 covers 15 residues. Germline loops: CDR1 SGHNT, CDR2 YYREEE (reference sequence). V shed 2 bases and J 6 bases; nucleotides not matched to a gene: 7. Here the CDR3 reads CASSLGLADLNEQFF. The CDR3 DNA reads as TGTGCCAGCAGCTTAGGACTAGCAGACCTCAATGAGCAGTTCTTC.

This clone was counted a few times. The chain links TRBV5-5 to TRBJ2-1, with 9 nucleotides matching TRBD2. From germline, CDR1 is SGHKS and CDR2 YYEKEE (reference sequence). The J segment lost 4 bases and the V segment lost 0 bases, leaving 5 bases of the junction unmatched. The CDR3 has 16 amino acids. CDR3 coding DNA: TGTGCCAGCAGCTTGGAGCTAGCGGGATTTTACAATGAGCAGTTCTTC. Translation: CASSLELAGFYNEQFF.

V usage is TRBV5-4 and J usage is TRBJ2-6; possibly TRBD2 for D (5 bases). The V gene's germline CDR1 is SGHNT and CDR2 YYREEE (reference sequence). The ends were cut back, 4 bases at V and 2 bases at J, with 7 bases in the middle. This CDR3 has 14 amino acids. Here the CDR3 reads CASSAGPGANVLTF. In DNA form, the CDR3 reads TGTGCCAGCAGCGCGGGCCCTGGGGCCAACGTCCTGACTTTC.

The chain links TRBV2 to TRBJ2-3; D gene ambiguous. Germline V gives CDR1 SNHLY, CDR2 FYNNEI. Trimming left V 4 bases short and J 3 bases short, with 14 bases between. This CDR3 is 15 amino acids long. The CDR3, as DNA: TGTGCCAGCAGTGGGATGGCGAGCACAACAGATACGCAGTATTTT. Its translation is CASSGMASTTDTQYF.

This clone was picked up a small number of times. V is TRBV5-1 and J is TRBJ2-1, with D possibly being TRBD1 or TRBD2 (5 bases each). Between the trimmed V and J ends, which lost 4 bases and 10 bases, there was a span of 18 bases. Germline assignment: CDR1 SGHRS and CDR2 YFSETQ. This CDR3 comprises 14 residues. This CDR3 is CASSTRDPSGEQFF. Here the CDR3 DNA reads TGCGCCAGCAGCACCCGGGACCCGAGTGGGGAGCAGTTCTTC.

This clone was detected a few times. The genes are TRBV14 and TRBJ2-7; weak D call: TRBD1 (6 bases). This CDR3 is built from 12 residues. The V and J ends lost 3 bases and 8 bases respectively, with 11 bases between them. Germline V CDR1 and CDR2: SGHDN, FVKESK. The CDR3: CASSHSWDKQYF. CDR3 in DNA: TGTGCCAGCAGCCATTCCTGGGACAAGCAGTACTTC.

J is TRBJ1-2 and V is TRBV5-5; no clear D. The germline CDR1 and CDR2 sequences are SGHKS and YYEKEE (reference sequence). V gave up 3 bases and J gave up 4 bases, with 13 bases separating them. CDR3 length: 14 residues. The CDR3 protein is CASSSAVSLYGYTF. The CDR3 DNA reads TGTGCCAGCAGCTCGGCCGTGTCCCTCTATGGCTACACCTTC.

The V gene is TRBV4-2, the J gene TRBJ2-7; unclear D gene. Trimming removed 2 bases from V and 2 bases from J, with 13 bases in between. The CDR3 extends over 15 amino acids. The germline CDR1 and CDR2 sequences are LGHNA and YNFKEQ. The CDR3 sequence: CASSQPRVGAYEQYF. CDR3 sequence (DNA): TGTGCCAGCAGCCAACCAAGGGTCGGCGCCTACGAGCAGTACTTC.

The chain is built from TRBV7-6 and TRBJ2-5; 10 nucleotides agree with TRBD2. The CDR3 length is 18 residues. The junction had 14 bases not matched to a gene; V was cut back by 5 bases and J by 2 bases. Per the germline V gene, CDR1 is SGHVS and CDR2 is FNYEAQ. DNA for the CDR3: TGTGCCAGCAGCCGCGGTAGGCTACTAGCGGGAATGCAAGAGACCCAGTACTTC. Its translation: CASSRGRLLAGMQETQYF.

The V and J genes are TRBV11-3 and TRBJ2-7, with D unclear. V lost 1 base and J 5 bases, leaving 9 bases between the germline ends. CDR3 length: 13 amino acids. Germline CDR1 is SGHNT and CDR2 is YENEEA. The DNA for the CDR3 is TGTGCCAGCAGCTTAGTATCTGGGGACGAGCAGTACTTC. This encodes CASSLVSGDEQYF. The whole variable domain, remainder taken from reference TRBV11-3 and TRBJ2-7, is EAGVVQSPRYKIIEKKQPVAFWCNPISGHNTLYWYLQNLGQGPELLIRYENEEAVDDSQLPKDRFSAERLKGVDSTLKIQPAELGDSAVYLCASSLVSGDEQYFGPGTRLTVT.

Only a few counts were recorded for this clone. CDR3 DNA sequence: TGTGCCAGCAGCGCCCAGCAGGGGGGTCGTCGCGAGCAGTACTTC. This gives the protein CASSAQQGGRREQYF. The chain combines TRBV27 with TRBJ2-7; tentatively, D is TRBD1 (7 bases). V lost 6 bases and J 6 bases, leaving 21 bases between the germline ends. CDR3 length equals 15 residues. The germline CDR1 and CDR2 sequences are MNHEY and SMNVEV (reference sequence).

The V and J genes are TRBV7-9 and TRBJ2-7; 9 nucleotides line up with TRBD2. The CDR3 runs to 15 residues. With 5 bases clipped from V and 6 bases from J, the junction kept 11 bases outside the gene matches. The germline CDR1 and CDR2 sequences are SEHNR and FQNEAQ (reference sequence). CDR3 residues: CASSPRLAGPTEQYF. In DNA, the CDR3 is TGTGCCAGCAGCCCCCGGCTAGCGGGACCCACCGAGCAGTACTTC.

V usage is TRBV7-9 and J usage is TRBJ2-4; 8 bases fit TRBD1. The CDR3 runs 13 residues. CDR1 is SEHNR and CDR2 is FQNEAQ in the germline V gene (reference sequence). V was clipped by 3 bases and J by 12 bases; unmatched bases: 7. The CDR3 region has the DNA TGTGCCAGCAGCTTCCCTGACAGGGGAGATCAGTACTTC. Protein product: CASSFPDRGDQYF.

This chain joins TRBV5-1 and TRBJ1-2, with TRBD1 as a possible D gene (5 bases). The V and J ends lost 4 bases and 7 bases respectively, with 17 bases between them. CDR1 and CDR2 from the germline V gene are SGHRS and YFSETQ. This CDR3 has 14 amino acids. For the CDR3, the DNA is TGCGCCAGCAGCGTCGGGACTGACCTAGGTGGCTACACCTTC. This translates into CASSVGTDLGGYTF.

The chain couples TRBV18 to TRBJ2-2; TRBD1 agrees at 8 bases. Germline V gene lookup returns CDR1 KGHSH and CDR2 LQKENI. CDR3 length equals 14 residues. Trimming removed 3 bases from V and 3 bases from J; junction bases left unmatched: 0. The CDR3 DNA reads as TGTGCCAGCTCACCGGGACAGGACACCGGGGAGCTGTTTTTT. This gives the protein CASSPGQDTGELFF. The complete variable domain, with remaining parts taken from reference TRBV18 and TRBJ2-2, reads NAGVMQNPRHLVRRRGQEARLRCSPMKGHSHVYWYRQLPEEGLKFMVYLQKENIIDESGMPKERFSAEFPKEGPSILRIQQVVRGDSAAYFCASSPGQDTGELFFGEGSRLTVL.